The rows below give T cell receptor beta chains drawn from one sample of a study of T cells and Merkel cell carcinoma outcomes. Using immunoSEQ multiplex PCR, the repertoire was profiled, and TCRdb retains in-frame clones only, with some absent. The repertoire has approximately 10,000 clones, about 95% of them found once; the top ten carry approximately 1%. Sequenced: tumor tissue from Merkel cell carcinoma. Receptors were obtained from a human donor with Merkel cell carcinoma. The CDR3 runs from the conserved cysteine through the conserved F or W. D genes are given only for firm matches. Size values are once, few and many counts, or a class for expanded clones, and some rows have none.

TRBV6-1	TRBJ1-2	TRBD1	NA	TGTGCCAGCAGTGGGCTGGGACAGAGGGGCTACACCTTC	CASSGLGQRGYTF
TRBV20-1	TRBJ2-5	NA	NA	TGCAGTGCCAGTCGTCAAGAGACCCAGTACTTC	CSASRQETQYF
TRBV11-2	TRBJ1-1	NA	NA	TGTGCCAGCAGCTTAGTTCGGCCAGGGCTCACATTAGAAAACACTGAAGCTTTCTTT	CASSLVRPGLTLENTEAFF
TRBV7-2	TRBJ1-2	NA	NA	TGTGCCAGCAGCTCCTCTACAGCGAACTATGGCTACACCTTC	CASSSSTANYGYTF
TRBV9	TRBJ2-5	TRBD1	once	TGTGCCAGCAGTGTGGGACAGTACCAAGAGACCCAGTACTTC	CASSVGQYQETQYF
TRBV30	TRBJ1-1	NA	NA	TGTGCCTGGAGGGACGGGCACAACATGAACACTGAAGCTTTCTTT	CAWRDGHNMNTEAFF
TRBV2	TRBJ2-3	NA	NA	TGTGCCAGCAGGCAAACCACAGATACGCAGTATTTT	CASRQTTDTQYF
TRBV7-9	TRBJ2-1	TRBD2	NA	TGTGCCAGCAGCCCTAGGACTAGCGGGAGTCTGCTGTTCTTC	CASSPRTSGSLLFF
TRBV6-6	TRBJ2-1	TRBD1	NA	TGTGCCAGCCAGGGGACAGGGAGGAGGAATGAGCAGTTCTTC	CASQGTGRRNEQFF
TRBV6-5	TRBJ2-5	NA	NA	TGTGCCAGCAGTTACTCCAGTGTGAGGCAAGAGACCCAGTACTTC	CASSYSSVRQETQYF
TRBV18	TRBJ2-7	NA	NA	TGTGCCAGCCGAGCACAGGGAGGGTCCGGGGACGAGCAGTACTTC	CASRAQGGSGDEQYF
TRBV5-1	TRBJ2-7	TRBD2	NA	TGCGCCAGCAGCTTGGGAGGGACTAGCGGAACCTACGAGCAGTACTTC	CASSLGGTSGTYEQYF
TRBV29-1	TRBJ1-1	NA	NA	TGCAGCGTTGGCCTTGAGAACACTGAAGCTTTCTTT	CSVGLENTEAFF
TRBV7-2	TRBJ1-5	NA	NA	TGTGCCAGCAGCTCGGACCGGCCACCCCAGCATTTT	CASSSDRPPQHF
TRBV7-9	TRBJ1-1	NA	NA	TGTGCCAGCAGCTTAGGTCATGCGAACACTGAAGCTTTCTTT	CASSLGHANTEAFF
TRBV7-6	TRBJ2-7	NA	NA	TGTGCCAGCAGCTTATCTGAGGGGGGGTCCTACGAGCAGTACTTC	CASSLSEGGSYEQYF
TRBV30	TRBJ2-7	TRBD1	NA	TGTGCCTGGAGTGTCGACAGGGGGCGGGAGCAGTACTTC	CAWSVDRGREQYF
TRBV15	TRBJ1-1	NA	once	TGTGCCACCAGCAGAGACCCCGGATATGAAGCTTTCTTT	CATSRDPGYEAFF
TRBV28	TRBJ2-7	NA	NA	TGTGCCGTGGGTCAATCCTACGAGCAGTACTTC	CAVGQSYEQYF
TRBV15	TRBJ2-5	NA	NA	TGTGCCACCAGCAGAGCCGAGGGAAATCCCCAGTACTTC	CATSRAEGNPQYF
TRBV30	TRBJ2-3	TRBD2	once	TGTGCCTGGAGAGCGGGGCGGCGGAATACGCAGTATTTT	CAWRAGRRNTQYF
TRBV7-2	TRBJ2-7	TRBD1	NA	TGTGCCAGCAGCCTCACCGGACAGGGGGTCTACGAGCAGTACTTC	CASSLTGQGVYEQYF
TRBV7-2	TRBJ1-1	NA	once	TGTGCCAGCAGCTTAGATTGGGGGTTGAACACTGAAGCTTTCTTT	CASSLDWGLNTEAFF
TRBV18	TRBJ2-7	NA	NA	TGTGCCAGCTCAGCGGGACTCCACTACGAGCAGTACTTC	CASSAGLHYEQYF
TRBV27	TRBJ2-7	TRBD1	once	TGTGCCAGCAGTCGGGACAGGGGGTCGGGTCATCACTACGAGCAGTACTTC	CASSRDRGSGHHYEQYF
TRBV5-1	TRBJ1-1	NA	NA	TGCGCCAGCAGAACGCAAGTGAACACTGAAGCTTTCTTT	CASRTQVNTEAFF
TRBV7-9	TRBJ1-2	NA	NA	TGTGCCAGCAGCAAAGGGGGGACCTATGGCTACACCTTC	CASSKGGTYGYTF
TRBV4-1	TRBJ2-2	TRBD2	few	TGCGCCAGCAGGGGTAGCGGGATTAGGAACACCGGGGAGCTGTTTTTT	CASRGSGIRNTGELFF
TRBV7-2	TRBJ2-7	NA	NA	TGTGCCAGCAGCTTAGGCAACAAGGCCTACGAGCAGTACTTC	CASSLGNKAYEQYF
TRBV5-1	TRBJ2-2	TRBD1	NA	TGCGCCAGCAGCGTGGCACAGGGGGCGCTGGGCACCGGGGAGCTGTTTTTT	CASSVAQGALGTGELFF
TRBV9	TRBJ1-5	NA	NA	TGTGCCAGCAGCTTAACAGAGAATCAGCCCCAGCATTTT	CASSLTENQPQHF
TRBV30	TRBJ2-5	NA	NA	TGTGCCTGGAGGACTGTAGAGACCCAGTACTTC	CAWRTVETQYF
TRBV6-5	TRBJ1-1	NA	NA	TGTGCCAGCAGTTCCCCTCCGGGGGGCCGGAACACTGAAGCTTTCTTT	CASSSPPGGRNTEAFF
TRBV5-4	TRBJ1-2	NA	NA	TGTGCCAGCAGCACCCCCCTTGGCGTTGGCTACACCTTC	CASSTPLGVGYTF
TRBV9	TRBJ2-2	NA	once	TGTGCCAGCAGCGTAGGACAGGGCGGGGCCGGGGAGCTGTTTTTT	CASSVGQGGAGELFF
TRBV9	TRBJ2-3	NA	NA	TGTGCCAGCAGCTCCGGACTTGCCACAGATACGCAGTATTTT	CASSSGLATDTQYF
TRBV28	TRBJ1-4	NA	NA	TGTGCCAGCAGTTTAGCAGGGGCAACTAATGAAAAACTGTTTTTT	CASSLAGATNEKLFF
TRBV20-1	TRBJ2-5	NA	NA	TGCAGTGCTAGAGAGCAAGAGACCCAGTACTTC	CSAREQETQYF
TRBV18	TRBJ1-2	TRBD1	once	TGTGCCAGCTCACCGCCCGAGACAGGGACTGGCTATGGCTACACCTTC	CASSPPETGTGYGYTF
TRBV7-9	TRBJ1-1	NA	NA	TGTGCCAGCAGCTTAGGGTCCCTTCAGAACACTGAAGCTTTCTTT	CASSLGSLQNTEAFF
TRBV18	TRBJ2-2	NA	NA	TGTGCCAGCTCACCACCTGGGGGGAGAAGGACCGGGGAGCTGTTTTTT	CASSPPGGRRTGELFF
TRBV6-5	TRBJ2-5	NA	once	TGTGCCAGCAGTGCGGGACTCCCTTTAGAGACCCAGTACTTC	CASSAGLPLETQYF